The T cell receptor (beta chain) under discussion was sequenced for a study of shared clonotypes between healthy human individuals. Whole-study context: Researchers assigned three CD4 naive, three CD4 memory, two CD8 naive and one CD8 memory plate to each donor.

Naive CD8 populations comprised CD45RO-negative cells positively selected for CCR7, excluding terminally differentiated effector memory CD45RA+ cells. Findings and limits, study-wide: Limitation of the genetic and exposure-history diversity represented came from the few donors. Deeper or shallower sequencing was expected to change how clonotypes are shared among donors.

Per the study methods: ImmunoSEQ gave junction-only sequences without quality scores, so filtering differed. Profiling relied on immunoSEQ multiplex PCR, and the TCRdb table lists in-frame clones only, not all of them. V and J calls and clone size are given by that table; D and trimming were obtained from the DNA. Counted here are under 2,000,000 clones, about 95% occurring once; the ten biggest clones make up more than 0.95%. Concerning this clone itself: Its antigen is undetermined.

CDR3 length equals 15 residues. Germline CDR1 and CDR2: WSHSY and SAAADI. Trimming took 5 bases from V and 2 from J; bases not matched to a gene: 5. The V call is TRBV10-2, the J call TRBJ2-3, with 9 bases aligning to TRBD2. The receptor was isolated from a man between 18 and 29 years old in good health. Sequencing input: naive CD8+ T cells sorted from blood. The CDR3, as DNA: TGCGCCAGCAGTTCGACTAGCGGAGACACAGATACGCAGTATTTT. Its translation is CASSSTSGDTDTQYF.